One sample yielded the 6 T cell receptor beta chains listed below, sequenced in a study of OX40 agonist ivuxolimab in advanced cancers. The library was built by means of the immunoSEQ multiplex PCR assay. TCRdb mirrors the immuneACCESS table, restricted to in-frame sequences. Some clones are absent from its copies; in checked studies, under half trace to an unresolved V gene, and the reason for the others is unknown. The table for this sample lists 30,000 to 35,000 clones; nearly 95% of them were counted only once. The top ten clones comprise 4% to 5% of the sample. Sequences were derived from CD4+ or CD8+ T cells sorted from blood, sampled in a trial of the OX40 agonist ivuxolimab. All receptors come from an adult with an advanced solid tumor such as melanoma, head and neck, liver or kidney cancer.

This chain joins TRBV5-6 and TRBJ1-1; D is uncertain. The CDR3 covers 15 residues. Germline lookup yields CDR1 SGHDT and CDR2 YYEEEE. With 2 bases removed from V and 1 base from J, the gap between germline ends came to 12 bases. As DNA, the CDR3 is TGTGCCAGCAGCTTTCTGACACTACGGAACACTGAAGCTTTCTTT. Its translation is CASSFLTLRNTEAFF.

The rearrangement links TRBV2 to TRBJ2-7; 10 nucleotides align to TRBD1. Germline CDR1 and CDR2: SNHLY and FYNNEI. The CDR3 length is 15 residues. Trimming cost V 6 bases and J 4 bases; bases outside gene matches: 9. DNA of the CDR3: TGTGCCAGCAGCTTGGGACAGGGGTCTGCATACGAGCAGTACTTC. Its protein is CASSLGQGSAYEQYF.

This chain uses TRBV7-2 with TRBJ2-3; the D is unclear. The CDR3 has 15 residues. With 3 bases removed from V and 3 bases from J, the gap between germline ends came to 13 bases. Per germline, CDR1 SGHTA and CDR2 FQGNSA. CDR3 amino acids: CASSFSRRRTDTQYF. CDR3 in DNA: TGTGCCAGCAGCTTCAGTAGGCGGAGAACAGATACGCAGTATTTT.

Here the CDR3 reads CASSLEGGPGYNEQFF. The DNA of the CDR3 is TGTGCCAGCAGCTTAGAGGGAGGGCCGGGGTACAATGAGCAGTTCTTC. The V gene is TRBV11-2, the J gene TRBJ2-1, with 7 nucleotides matching TRBD2. CDR1 SGHAT and CDR2 FQNNGV come from the germline V gene. Trimming cost V 0 bases and J 4 bases; bases outside gene matches: 6. The CDR3 is 16 amino acids.

The J gene is TRBJ2-7, the V gene TRBV6-5, with 8 positions matching TRBD1. Germline trimming cut 0 bases from V and 3 bases from J; bases unmatched to any gene: 4. The CDR3 has 15 amino acids. Germline values: CDR1 MNHEY, CDR2 SVGAGI. DNA of the CDR3: TGTGCCAGCAGTTACTCTCGGACAGGGATCTACGAGCAGTACTTC. Its protein product is CASSYSRTGIYEQYF.

The rearrangement uses TRBV5-5 and TRBJ2-5; TRBD2 agrees at 12 bases. V lost 4 bases to trimming and J lost 4 bases; unmatched junction nucleotides: 8. Germline V gene data show CDR1 as SGHKS and CDR2 as YYEKEE (reference sequence). This CDR3 is 16 amino acids long. CDR3: CASSLLTSGRVETQYF. The CDR3 nucleotides read TGTGCCAGCAGCCTTCTGACTAGCGGGAGAGTAGAGACCCAGTACTTC.